These 26 T cell receptor beta chains came from one sample sequenced in a study of cytomegalovirus exposure and HLA in healthy donors. The PCR was carried out with 60 Vbeta primers and 13 Jbeta primers. Generated by immunoSEQ multiplex PCR, the TCRdb table keeps only in-frame clones and is missing some. The sample holds about 150,000 clones, around 67% seen once. Sequenced sample: PBMCs. The source of these receptors is a man aged 18 to 30 in good health and CMV-seropositive.

This sequence joins TRBV29-1 and TRBJ2-1; no clear D gene. The CDR3 sequence is 10 residues long. CDR1 SQVTM and CDR2 ANQGSEA come from the germline V gene. V lost 7 bases, J lost 10 bases, and 11 bases lay in between. CDR3 sequence (DNA): TGCAGCGCGGGTGGCCTCGAGCAGTTCTTC. This codes for CSAGGLEQFF.

The rearrangement links TRBV19 to TRBJ1-5, with 9 bases fitting TRBD1. Trimming at V came to 0 bases and at J to 9 bases, leaving 6 bases not matched to a gene. The germline gives CDR1 LNHDA, CDR2 SQIVND (reference sequence). The CDR3 runs 15 residues. The CDR3 coding sequence is TGTGCCAGTAGTATAGAAGGGACAGGGCTTCGGCCCCAGCATTTT. It encodes CASSIEGTGLRPQHF.

The sample holds a few counts of this clone. The gene calls are TRBV6-1 and TRBJ1-1; no clear D gene. CDR1 is MNHNS, CDR2 SASEGT, per germline. This CDR3 comprises 14 residues. V dropped 2 bases and J dropped 1 base, with 8 bases sitting between them. The CDR3 DNA sequence: TGTGCCAGCAGTGAATTGGGCAGGAACACTGAAGCTTTCTTT. Translated, it gives CASSELGRNTEAFF.

J is TRBJ2-7 and V is TRBV18; 8 bases agree with TRBD1. The CDR3 totals 14 residues. With 2 bases clipped from V and 2 bases from J, the junction kept 2 bases outside the gene matches. Germline CDR1 is KGHSH and CDR2 is LQKENI. CDR3 sequence reads: CASSPWDRTYEQYF. The CDR3 nucleotides read TGTGCCAGCTCACCATGGGACAGGACCTACGAGCAGTACTTC.

The chain joins TRBV28 to TRBJ2-3; 8 nucleotides agree with TRBD2. Germline V CDR1 and CDR2: MDHEN, SYDVKM. V lost 6 bases and J lost 6; bases outside the gene matches: 20. The CDR3 extends over 18 amino acids. CDR3 sequence: CASRDPHTVRGGHDTQYF. CDR3 DNA sequence: TGTGCCAGCAGGGACCCCCACACTGTTCGGGGGGGCCACGATACGCAGTATTTT. Based on the CDR3 plus reference TRBV28 and TRBJ2-3, the full variable domain is DVKVTQSSRYLVKRTGEKVFLECVQDMDHENMFWYRQDPGLGLRLIYFSYDVKMKEKGDIPEGYSVSREKKERFSLILESASTNQTSMYLCASRDPHTVRGGHDTQYFGPGTRLTVL.

This clone showed up just a few times. The chain has TRBV6-6 and TRBJ1-2, with D possibly matching TRBD1 (5 bases). There are 14 residues in the CDR3. V was cut by 4 bases and J by 8 bases, with 17 bases left in between. Per the germline V gene, CDR1 is MNHNY and CDR2 is SVGAGI (reference sequence). The CDR3 DNA reads TGTGCCAGCAGTTCCCCTCTGGCAGGGAAAGGCTACACCTTC. Translating gives CASSSPLAGKGYTF.

This clone turned up a few times. The chain recombines TRBV5-1 with TRBJ1-2, with 10 nucleotides matching TRBD1. The J segment lost 4 bases and the V segment lost 0 bases, leaving 0 bases of the junction unmatched. The CDR3 consists of 14 residues. Germline V gives CDR1 SGHRS, CDR2 YFSETQ. The CDR3 region is CASSLGTGGYGYTF. In DNA form, the CDR3 reads TGCGCCAGCAGCTTGGGGACAGGGGGCTATGGCTACACCTTC.

J is TRBJ2-2 and V is TRBV4-2; D is possibly TRBD1 (5 bases). The CDR3 loop spans 18 amino acids. The V gene's germline CDR1 is LGHNA and CDR2 YNFKEQ. Between the trimmed V and J ends, which lost 1 base and 5 bases, there was a span of 20 bases. This chain's CDR3 is CASSQVRAMAGLTGELFF. For the CDR3, the DNA is TGTGCCAGCAGCCAAGTCAGGGCTATGGCAGGGCTAACCGGGGAGCTGTTTTTT.

This chain joins TRBV18 and TRBJ2-5, with 7 bases matching TRBD1. TRBJ2-7 explains the end of the DNA better; the J call may be wrong. CDR3 length: 15 amino acids. CDR1 KGHSH and CDR2 LQKENI come from the germline V gene. CDR3 residues: CASSPRTGPSYEQYF. The DNA for the CDR3 is TGTGCCAGCTCACCTCGGACAGGACCCTCCTACGAGCAGTACTTC.

The chain employs TRBV15 and TRBJ1-1; D gene ambiguous. Germline CDR1 and CDR2: LNHNV and YYDKDF (reference sequence). The CDR3 covers 15 residues. The ends were cut back, 2 bases at V and 1 base at J, with 11 bases in the middle. This chain's CDR3 is CATSRTFTGNTEAFF. The CDR3 nucleotides read TGTGCCACCAGCAGAACATTTACGGGGAACACTGAAGCTTTCTTT.

The chain links TRBV12-5 to TRBJ1-1; perhaps TRBD1 as D (6 bases). The CDR3 totals 14 residues. Deletions cut 5 bases from V and 2 bases from J, with 12 bases between. The germline V gene encodes CDR1 LGHNT and CDR2 FRNRAP. As DNA, the CDR3 is TGTGCTAGTGGTCCCGGGACACTCAACACTGAAGCTTTCTTT. It translates to CASGPGTLNTEAFF. Supplemented by reference TRBV12-5 and TRBJ1-1, the full variable domain reads DARVTQTPRHKVTEMGQEVTMRCQPILGHNTVFWYRQTMMQGLELLAYFRNRAPLDDSGMPKDRFSAEMPDATLATLKIQPSEPRDSAVYFCASGPGTLNTEAFFGQGTRLTVV.

This clone was detected only a few times. The V call is TRBV5-1, the J call TRBJ1-2; TRBD1 might be the D (6 bases). V was cut by 3 bases and J by 5 bases, with 11 bases left in between. CDR1 and CDR2 (germline): SGHRS, YFSETQ. This CDR3 has 13 residues. CDR3 residues: CASSSDRAYGYTF. The CDR3 nucleotides read TGCGCCAGCAGCTCGGACAGAGCTTATGGCTACACCTTC. The whole variable domain, remainder taken from reference TRBV5-1 and TRBJ1-2, is KAGVTQTPRYLIKTRGQQVTLSCSPISGHRSVSWYQQTPGQGLQFLFEYFSETQRNKGNFPGRFSGRQFSNSRSEMNVSTLELGDSALYLCASSSDRAYGYTFGSGTRLTVV.

The sample holds one count of this clone. V and J are TRBV30 and TRBJ2-7, with D perhaps matching TRBD2 (5 bases). Trimming stripped 5 bases from V and 4 bases from J, with 15 bases between. Germline CDR1 and CDR2: GTSNPN and SVGIG (reference sequence). The CDR3 spans 13 residues. The CDR3 sequence is CAWGGGGGYEQYF. In DNA, the CDR3 is TGTGCCTGGGGCGGAGGAGGCGGGTACGAGCAGTACTTC.

About this clone: The conserved phenylalanine or tryptophan normally closing the CDR3 is absent here, so this likely arose from a read error. This chain links TRBV29-1 with TRBJ1-2, with D possibly being TRBD1 (5 bases). The CDR3 spans 11 residues. CDR1 SQVTM and CDR2 ANQGSEA come from the germline V gene. V lost 5 bases, J lost 5 bases, and 9 bases lay in between. The CDR3 bases are TGCAGCGTTAACCAGGGTTATGGCTACACCCTC. Translating it yields CSVNQGYGYTL.

This clone appeared a single time. The rearrangement joins TRBV7-8 to TRBJ1-2; TRBD1 matches 7 bases. The CDR3 runs to 15 residues. Looked up from germline, CDR1 is SGHVS and CDR2 is FQNEAQ. J was trimmed by 3 bases and V by 5 bases; bases with no gene match: 9. The CDR3 DNA reads TGTGCCAGCAGCCAAGACGGACAGGCAGACTATGGCTACACCTTC. This sequence encodes CASSQDGQADYGYTF.

The V call is TRBV28, the J call TRBJ2-7, with a weak D call TRBD1 (6 bases). This CDR3 is 15 amino acids long. In germline, CDR1 is MDHEN, CDR2 SYDVKM. The ends were cut back, 5 bases at V and 3 bases at J, with 17 bases in the middle. CDR3 sequence reads: CASSERTEKIYEQYF. CDR3 DNA sequence: TGTGCCAGCAGTGAAAGGACAGAAAAGATCTACGAGCAGTACTTC. Looking up the rest from reference TRBV28 and TRBJ2-7 gives the full variable domain: DVKVTQSSRYLVKRTGEKVFLECVQDMDHENMFWYRQDPGLGLRLIYFSYDVKMKEKGDIPEGYSVSREKKERFSLILESASTNQTSMYLCASSERTEKIYEQYFGPGTRLTVT.

The chain recombines TRBV6-5 with TRBJ2-5; 7 bases agree with TRBD2. The J call may be incorrect, as the DNA end agrees better with TRBJ2-7. CDR1 is MNHEY and CDR2 is SVGAGI in the germline V gene. This CDR3 comprises 12 residues. CDR3 loop: CASSYGGGEQYF. CDR3 DNA sequence: TGTGCCAGCAGTTACGGCGGGGGCGAGCAGTACTTC.

The CDR3: CSVFGRQAGKGQETQYF. CDR3 bases: TGCAGCGTTTTCGGACGACAGGCCGGGAAGGGACAAGAGACCCAGTACTTC. V is TRBV29-1 and J is TRBJ2-5; maybe TRBD1 (6 bases). The V gene's germline CDR1 is SQVTM and CDR2 ANQGSEA. V lost 5 bases to trimming and J lost 2 bases, with 24 bases between them. The CDR3 spans 17 residues.

The chain has TRBV5-4 and TRBJ2-3, with 12 bases that match TRBD2. CDR3 length: 16 residues. V lost 3 bases, J lost 0 bases, and 2 bases stayed unmatched. Germline CDR1 and CDR2: SGHNT and YYREEE (reference sequence). The DNA for the CDR3 is TGTGCCAGCAGCTCAGGACTAGCGGGGAGCACAGATACGCAGTATTTT. It specifies CASSSGLAGSTDTQYF.

The chain joins TRBV7-2 to TRBJ2-7; TRBD1 might be the D (5 bases). Germline CDR1 reads SGHTA; CDR2 reads FQGNSA. This CDR3 is built from 15 residues. The ends were cut back, 2 bases at V and 3 bases at J, with 14 bases in the middle. The CDR3: CASSLIPRVVYEQYF. In DNA, the CDR3 is TGTGCCAGCAGCTTAATTCCCAGGGTGGTCTACGAGCAGTACTTC.

This clone was seen a single time. V gene TRBV5-1 combines with J gene TRBJ2-2, with TRBD1 matching over 7 bases. Germline V gene sequence: CDR1 SGHRS, CDR2 YFSETQ. This CDR3 region has 17 residues. V dropped 1 base and J dropped 0; count of bases not matched to a gene: 6. CDR3 sequence (DNA): TGCGCCAGCAGCTTGTCCATAGGGGGCGCGAACACCGGGGAGCTGTTTTTT. Translating gives CASSLSIGGANTGELFF.

This chain uses TRBV6-5 with TRBJ1-1, with D hard to call. The V gene lost 1 base and the J gene lost 0 bases, with 12 bases spanning the gap. The CDR3 is 16 amino acids. CDR1 MNHEY and CDR2 SVGAGI come from the germline V gene. The CDR3 region is CASSYFAPPMNTEAFF. CDR3 DNA: TGTGCCAGCAGTTACTTCGCGCCACCAATGAACACTGAAGCTTTCTTT.

This clone was seen more than once but under ten times. The chain recombines TRBV19 with TRBJ2-6; maybe TRBD1 (5 bases). V was pared by 8 bases and J by 3 bases, with 17 bases between. The CDR3 consists of 16 residues. The V gene's germline CDR1 is LNHDA and CDR2 SQIVND (reference sequence). CDR3 region: CASGLGQGGGANVLTF. The CDR3 coding sequence is TGTGCCAGTGGGTTGGGGCAGGGCGGTGGGGCCAACGTCCTGACTTTC. Full variable domain (missing parts from reference TRBV19 and TRBJ2-6): DGGITQSPKYLFRKEGQNVTLSCEQNLNHDAMYWYRQDPGQGLRLIYYSQIVNDFQKGDIAEGYSVSREKKESFPLTVTSAQKNPTAFYLCASGLGQGGGANVLTFGAGSRLTVL.

CDR3 in amino acids: CASSSLSSGRRETQYF. The CDR3 DNA is TGTGCCAGCAGTTCCCTAAGTAGCGGGAGGAGGGAGACCCAGTACTTC. The J gene is TRBJ2-5, the V gene TRBV27; 10 bases agree with TRBD2. The CDR3 spans 16 residues. V trimming: 4 bases; J trimming: 5 bases; junction bases outside the gene matches: 10. The V gene's germline CDR1 is MNHEY and CDR2 SMNVEV (reference sequence).

This clone showed up just a few times. The genes are TRBV4-2 and TRBJ1-5; D is uncertain. Germline assignment: CDR1 LGHNA and CDR2 YNFKEQ. V gave up 0 bases and J gave up 6 bases, with 12 bases separating them. The CDR3 sequence is 15 residues long. The CDR3 loop is CASSQEAEGAQPQHF. As DNA, the CDR3 is TGTGCCAGCAGCCAAGAAGCGGAGGGTGCTCAGCCCCAGCATTTT.

V usage is TRBV10-3 and J usage is TRBJ2-1; 8 bases are a match to TRBD2. CDR3 length: 14 residues. Germline trimming cut 8 bases from V and 2 bases from J; bases unmatched to any gene: 5. From germline, CDR1 is ENHRY and CDR2 SYGVKD. The CDR3 protein is CAIDNGGAYNEQFF. For the CDR3, the DNA is TGTGCCATCGACAACGGGGGGGCCTACAATGAGCAGTTCTTC.